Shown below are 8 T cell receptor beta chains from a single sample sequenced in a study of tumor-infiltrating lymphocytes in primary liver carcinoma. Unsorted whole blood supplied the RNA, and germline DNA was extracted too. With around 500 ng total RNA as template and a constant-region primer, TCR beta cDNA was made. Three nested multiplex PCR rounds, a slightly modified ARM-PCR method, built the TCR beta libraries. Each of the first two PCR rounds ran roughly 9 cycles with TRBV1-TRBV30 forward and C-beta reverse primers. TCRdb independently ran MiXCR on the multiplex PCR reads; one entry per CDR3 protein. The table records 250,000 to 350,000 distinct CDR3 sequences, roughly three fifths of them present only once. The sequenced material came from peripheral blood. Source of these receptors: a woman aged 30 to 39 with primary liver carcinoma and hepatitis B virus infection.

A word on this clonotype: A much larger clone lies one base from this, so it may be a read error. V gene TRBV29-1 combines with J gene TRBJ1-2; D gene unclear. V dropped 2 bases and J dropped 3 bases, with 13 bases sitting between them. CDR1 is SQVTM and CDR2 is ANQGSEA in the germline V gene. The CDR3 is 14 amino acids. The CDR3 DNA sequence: TGCAGCGTTGAAAAGGCAGTATCTGACTATGGCTACACCTTC. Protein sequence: CSVEKAVSDYGYTF.

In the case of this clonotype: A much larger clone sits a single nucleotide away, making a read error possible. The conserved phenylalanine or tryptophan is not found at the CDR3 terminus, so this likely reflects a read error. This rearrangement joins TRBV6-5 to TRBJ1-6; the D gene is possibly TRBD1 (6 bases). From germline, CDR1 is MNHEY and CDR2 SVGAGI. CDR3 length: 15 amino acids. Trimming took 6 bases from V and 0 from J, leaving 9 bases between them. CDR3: CASRRGGSYNSPLHL. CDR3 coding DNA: TGTGCCAGCAGAAGAGGGGGCTCCTATAATTCACCCCTCCACTTA.

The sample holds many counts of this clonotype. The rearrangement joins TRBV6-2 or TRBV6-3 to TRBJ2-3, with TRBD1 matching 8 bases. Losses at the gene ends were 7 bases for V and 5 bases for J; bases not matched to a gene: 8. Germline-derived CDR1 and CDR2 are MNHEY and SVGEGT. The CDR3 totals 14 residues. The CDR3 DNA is TGTGCCAGCACAAAGGACAGGGCTCGAGATACGCAGTATTTT. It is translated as CASTKDRARDTQYF.

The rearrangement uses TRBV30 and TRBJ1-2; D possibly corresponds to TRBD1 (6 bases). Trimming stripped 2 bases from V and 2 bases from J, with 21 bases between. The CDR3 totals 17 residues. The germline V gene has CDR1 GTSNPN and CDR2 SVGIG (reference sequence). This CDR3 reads CAWSWRDILAPNYGYTF. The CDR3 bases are TGTGCCTGGAGTTGGAGGGACATCCTCGCCCCCAACTATGGCTACACCTTC.

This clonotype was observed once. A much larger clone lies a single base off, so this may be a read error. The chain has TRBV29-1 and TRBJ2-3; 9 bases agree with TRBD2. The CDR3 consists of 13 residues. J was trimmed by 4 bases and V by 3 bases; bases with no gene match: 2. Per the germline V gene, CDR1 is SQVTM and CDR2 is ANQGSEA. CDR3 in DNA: TGCAGCGTTGACACTAGCGGGTCAGATACGCAGTATTTT. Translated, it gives CSVDTSGSDTQYF.

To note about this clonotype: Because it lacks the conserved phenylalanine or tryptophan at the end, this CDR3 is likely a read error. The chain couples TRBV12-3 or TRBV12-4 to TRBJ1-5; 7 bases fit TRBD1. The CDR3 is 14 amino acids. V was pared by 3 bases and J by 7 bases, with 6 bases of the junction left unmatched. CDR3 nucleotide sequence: TGTGCCAGCAGTTTCGGACAGGTCGGCCAGCCCCAGCATTGT. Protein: CASSFGQVGQPQHC.

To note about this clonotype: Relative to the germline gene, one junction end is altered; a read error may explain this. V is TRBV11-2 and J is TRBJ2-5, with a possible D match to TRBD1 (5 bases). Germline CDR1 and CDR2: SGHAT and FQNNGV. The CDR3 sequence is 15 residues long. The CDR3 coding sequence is TGTGCCAACAGCTTAGACCGGCCAGGGCAAGAGACCCAGTACTTC. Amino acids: CANSLDRPGQETQYF. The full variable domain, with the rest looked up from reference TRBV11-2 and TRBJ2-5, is EAGVAQSPRYKIIEKRQSVAFWCNPISGHATLYWYQQILGQGPKLLIQFQNNGVVDDSQLPKDRFSAERLKGVDSTLKIQPAKLEDSAVYLCANSLDRPGQETQYFGPGTRLLVL.

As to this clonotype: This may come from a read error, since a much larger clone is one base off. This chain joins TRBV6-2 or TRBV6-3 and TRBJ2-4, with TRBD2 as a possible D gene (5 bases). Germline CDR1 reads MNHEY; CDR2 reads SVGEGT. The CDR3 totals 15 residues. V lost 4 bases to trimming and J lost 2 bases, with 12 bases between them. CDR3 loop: CASSFWTGTKNIQYF. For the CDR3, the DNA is TGTGCCAGCAGTTTTTGGACGGGAACCAAAAACATTCAGTACTTC.